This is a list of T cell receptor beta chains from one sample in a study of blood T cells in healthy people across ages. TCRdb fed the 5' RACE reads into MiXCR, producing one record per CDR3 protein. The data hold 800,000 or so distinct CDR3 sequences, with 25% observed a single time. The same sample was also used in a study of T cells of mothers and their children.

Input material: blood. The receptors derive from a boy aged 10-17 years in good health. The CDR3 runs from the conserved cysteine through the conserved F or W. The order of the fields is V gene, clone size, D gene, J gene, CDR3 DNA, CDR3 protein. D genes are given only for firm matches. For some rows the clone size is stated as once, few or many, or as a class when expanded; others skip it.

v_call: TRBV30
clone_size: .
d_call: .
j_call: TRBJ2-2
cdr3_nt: TGTGCCTGGAGTGTGACAGGCACCGGGGAGCTGTTTTTT
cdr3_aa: CAWSVTGTGELFF

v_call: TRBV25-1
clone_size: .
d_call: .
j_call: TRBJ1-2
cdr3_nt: TGTGCCAGCAGACAAACCTCCTCCGGCTACACCTTC
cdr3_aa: CASRQTSSGYTF

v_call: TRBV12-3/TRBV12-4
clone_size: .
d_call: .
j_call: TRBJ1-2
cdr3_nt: TGTGCCAGCAGTCCTCTTTATGGCTACACCTTC
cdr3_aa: CASSPLYGYTF

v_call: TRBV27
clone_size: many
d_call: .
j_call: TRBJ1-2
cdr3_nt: TGTGCCAGCAGTTTAGGAACAGGGAGCCTCCGGGGCTACACCTTC
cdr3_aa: CASSLGTGSLRGYTF

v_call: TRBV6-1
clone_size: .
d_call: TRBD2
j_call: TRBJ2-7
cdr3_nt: TGTGCCAGCACCCCCAACCCGGTAGCGGGAGGCCCCCGCGAGCAGTACTTC
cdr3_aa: CASTPNPVAGGPREQYF

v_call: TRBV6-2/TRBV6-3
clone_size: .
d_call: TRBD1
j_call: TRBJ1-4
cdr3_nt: TGTGCCAGCAGACGGCCCGGGACAGCTAATGAAAAACTGTTTTTT
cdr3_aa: CASRRPGTANEKLFF

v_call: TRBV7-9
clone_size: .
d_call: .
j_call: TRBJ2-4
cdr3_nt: TGTGCCAGCAGCTTACTCGACGGACCCAAAAACATTCAGTACTTC
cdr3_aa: CASSLLDGPKNIQYF

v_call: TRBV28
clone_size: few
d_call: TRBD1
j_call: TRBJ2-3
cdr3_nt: TGTGCCGGAGGGGGACAGGGGAGCACAGATACGCAGTATTTT
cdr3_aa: CAGGGQGSTDTQYF

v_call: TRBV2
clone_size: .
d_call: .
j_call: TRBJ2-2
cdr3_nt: TGTGCCAGCCAACTCCTCAGGCGAGTTACCACCGGGGAGCTGTTTTTT
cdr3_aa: CASQLLRRVTTGELFF

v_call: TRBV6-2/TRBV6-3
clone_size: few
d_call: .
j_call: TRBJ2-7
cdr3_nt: TGTGCCAGCAGTTACGCCCCCAGAATCTACGAGCAGTACTTC
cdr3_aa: CASSYAPRIYEQYF

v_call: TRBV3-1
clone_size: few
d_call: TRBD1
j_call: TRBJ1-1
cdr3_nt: TGTGCCAGCAGCCAGGGACAGGGTGGTGAAGCTTTCTTT
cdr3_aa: CASSQGQGGEAFF

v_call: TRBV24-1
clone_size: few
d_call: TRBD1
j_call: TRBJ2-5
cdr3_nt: TGTGCCACCAGTGATTTGGGGACAGGGGGCGAGGAGACCCAGTACTTC
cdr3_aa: CATSDLGTGGEETQYF

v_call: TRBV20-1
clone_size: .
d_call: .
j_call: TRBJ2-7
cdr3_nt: TGCAGTACTTTATCCGGATACTCCTACGAGCAGTACTTC
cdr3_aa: CSTLSGYSYEQYF

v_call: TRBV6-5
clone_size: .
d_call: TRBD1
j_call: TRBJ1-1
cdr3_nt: TGTGCCAGCAGTTACTCCGACAGGGGGGCCGGGAACACTGAAGCTTTCTTT
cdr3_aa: CASSYSDRGAGNTEAFF

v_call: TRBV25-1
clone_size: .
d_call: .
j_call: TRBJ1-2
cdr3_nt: TGTGCCAGCAGTGACCCCGGGGGGGATAACTATGGCTACACCTTC
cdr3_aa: CASSDPGGDNYGYTF

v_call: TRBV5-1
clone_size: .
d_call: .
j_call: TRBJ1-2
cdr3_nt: TGCGCCAGCAGCTTGGGGAATTCTAACTATGGCTACACCTTC
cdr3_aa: CASSLGNSNYGYTF

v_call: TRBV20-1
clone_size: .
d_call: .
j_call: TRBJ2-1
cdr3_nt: TGCAGTGCTAGAGATCGAGAGAGTCTAAATGAGCAGTTCTTC
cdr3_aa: CSARDRESLNEQFF

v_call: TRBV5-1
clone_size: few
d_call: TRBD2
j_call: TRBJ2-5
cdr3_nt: TGCGCCAGCAGCTTGTCGCGGGGGAGGGAGACCCAGTACTTC
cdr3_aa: CASSLSRGRETQYF

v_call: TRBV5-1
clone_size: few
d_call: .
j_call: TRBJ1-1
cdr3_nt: TGCGCCAGCAGCCTGGGACCGGGGAACACTGAAGCTTTCTTT
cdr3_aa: CASSLGPGNTEAFF

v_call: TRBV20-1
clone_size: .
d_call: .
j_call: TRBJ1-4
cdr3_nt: TGCAGTGCTGGGGACAACAATGAAAAACTGTTTTTT
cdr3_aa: CSAGDNNEKLFF

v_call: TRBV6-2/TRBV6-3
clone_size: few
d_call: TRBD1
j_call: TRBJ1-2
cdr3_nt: TGTGCCAGCAGTACCGGGACAGCAGAACTAAATGGCTACACCTTC
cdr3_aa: CASSTGTAELNGYTF

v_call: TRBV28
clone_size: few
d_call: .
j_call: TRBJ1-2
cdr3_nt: TGTGCCAGCAGTCATCGGGGGGTGGGTGGCTACACCTTC
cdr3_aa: CASSHRGVGGYTF

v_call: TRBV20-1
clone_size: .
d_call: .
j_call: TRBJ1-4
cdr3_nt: TGCAGTGCTAGCAATCGGGCAGGGGCGGGGGAAAAACTGTTTTTT
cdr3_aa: CSASNRAGAGEKLFF

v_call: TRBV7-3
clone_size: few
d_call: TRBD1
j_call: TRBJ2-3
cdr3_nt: TGTGCCAGCAGCCTCAACCCGGGACAGGGGGCGCGTGATACGCAGTATTTT
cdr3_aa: CASSLNPGQGARDTQYF

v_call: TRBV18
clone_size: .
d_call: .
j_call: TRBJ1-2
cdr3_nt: TGTGCCAGCTCACCACCAGACAGGACCATCTATGGCTACACCTTC
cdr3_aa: CASSPPDRTIYGYTF

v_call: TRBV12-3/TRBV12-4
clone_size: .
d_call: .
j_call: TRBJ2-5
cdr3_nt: TGTGCCAGCAGTTTTGGGAGTACGCAAGAGACCCAGTACTTC
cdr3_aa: CASSFGSTQETQYF

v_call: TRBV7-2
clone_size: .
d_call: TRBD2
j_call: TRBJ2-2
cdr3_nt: TGTGCCAGCAGCTTATATCCTAGCGGGAGTGTCGGGGAGCTGTTTTTT
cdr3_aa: CASSLYPSGSVGELFF

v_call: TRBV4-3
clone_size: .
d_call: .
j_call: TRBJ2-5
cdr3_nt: TGCGCCAGCAGCCAAGACCCAGCACAAGAGACCCAGTACTTC
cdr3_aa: CASSQDPAQETQYF

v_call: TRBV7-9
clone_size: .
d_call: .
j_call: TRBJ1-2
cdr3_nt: TGTGCCAGCAGCTTATCTGGACAAGGGGTTAACTATGGCTACACCTTC
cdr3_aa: CASSLSGQGVNYGYTF

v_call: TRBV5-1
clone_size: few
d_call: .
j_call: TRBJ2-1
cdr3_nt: TGCGCCAGCAGCTTGGCTCAGTACAATGAGCAGTTCTTC
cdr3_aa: CASSLAQYNEQFF

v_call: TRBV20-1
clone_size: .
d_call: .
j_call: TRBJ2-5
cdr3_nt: TGCAGTGCTAGACCCAAAACAGGGTTGGAGACCCAGTACTTC
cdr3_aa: CSARPKTGLETQYF

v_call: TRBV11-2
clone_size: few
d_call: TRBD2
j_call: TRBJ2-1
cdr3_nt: TGTGCCAGCAGCTCGACGGGCGGGGGGGACGGTGAGCAGTTCTTC
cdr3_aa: CASSSTGGGDGEQFF

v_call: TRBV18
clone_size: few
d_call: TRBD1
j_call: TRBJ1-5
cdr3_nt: TGTGCCAGCTCACCAATGAGACAGGGCGGTCAGCCCCAGCATTTT
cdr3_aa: CASSPMRQGGQPQHF

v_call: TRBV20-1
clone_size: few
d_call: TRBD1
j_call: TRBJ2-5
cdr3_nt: TGCAGTGCTAGCCCCGGGACAGGGAATTGGGAGACCCAGTACTTC
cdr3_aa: CSASPGTGNWETQYF

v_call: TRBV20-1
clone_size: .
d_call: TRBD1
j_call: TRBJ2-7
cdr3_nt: TGCAGTGCTCAGACGACGGGACAGGAGTCCTACGAGCAGTACTTC
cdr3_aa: CSAQTTGQESYEQYF

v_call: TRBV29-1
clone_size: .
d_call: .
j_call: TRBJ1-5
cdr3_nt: TGCAGCGTTGAACCGGGGTCGGGGCAGCCCCAGCATTTT
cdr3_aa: CSVEPGSGQPQHF

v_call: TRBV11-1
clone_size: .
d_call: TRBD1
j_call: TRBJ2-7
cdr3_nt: TGTGCCAGCAGCTTAGTCTCCGGGACAGGGACCTACGAGCAGTACTTC
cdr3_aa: CASSLVSGTGTYEQYF

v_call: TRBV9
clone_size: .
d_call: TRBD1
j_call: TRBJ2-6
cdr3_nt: TGTGCCAGCAGCCCCAGGGGACAGGCTTCCTCTGGGGCCAACGTCCTGACTTTC
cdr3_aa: CASSPRGQASSGANVLTF

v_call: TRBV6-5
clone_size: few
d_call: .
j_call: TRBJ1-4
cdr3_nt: TGTGCCAGCAGGTCCCAAACGGTCACTAATGAAAAACTGTTTTTT
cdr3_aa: CASRSQTVTNEKLFF

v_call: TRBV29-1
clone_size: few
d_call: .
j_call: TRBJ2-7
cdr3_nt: TGCAGCGTTGAAGATAGGAGGGCAGGGGGGGACCCCTACGAGCAGTACTTC
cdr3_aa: CSVEDRRAGGDPYEQYF